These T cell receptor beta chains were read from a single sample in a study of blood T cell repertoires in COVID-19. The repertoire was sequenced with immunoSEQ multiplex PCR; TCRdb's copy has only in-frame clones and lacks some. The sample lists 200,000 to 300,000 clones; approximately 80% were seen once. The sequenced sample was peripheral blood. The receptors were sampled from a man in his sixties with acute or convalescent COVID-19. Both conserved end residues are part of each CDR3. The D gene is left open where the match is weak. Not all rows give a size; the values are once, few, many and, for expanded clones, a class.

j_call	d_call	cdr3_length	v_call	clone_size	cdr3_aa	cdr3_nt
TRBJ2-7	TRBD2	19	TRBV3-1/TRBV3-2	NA	CASSQVGSGGTLSSYEQYF	TGTGCCAGCAGCCAAGTGGGTAGCGGGGGGACCCTAAGCTCCTACGAGCAGTACTTC
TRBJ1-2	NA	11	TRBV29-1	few	CSVRTSYGYTF	TGCAGCGTTAGGACAAGCTATGGCTACACCTTC
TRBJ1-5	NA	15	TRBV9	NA	CASSVYGHPNQPQHF	TGTGCCAGCAGCGTATACGGACACCCAAATCAGCCCCAGCATTTT
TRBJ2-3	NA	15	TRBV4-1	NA	CASSQDKLPTDTQYF	TGCGCCAGCAGCCAAGATAAGCTGCCCACAGATACGCAGTATTTT
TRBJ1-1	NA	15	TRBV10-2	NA	CASTGGRAQDTEAFF	TGCGCCAGCACTGGGGGCAGGGCGCAAGACACTGAAGCTTTCTTT
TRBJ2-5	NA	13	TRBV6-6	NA	CASKTGGWETQYF	TGTGCCAGCAAGACGGGGGGCTGGGAGACCCAGTACTTC
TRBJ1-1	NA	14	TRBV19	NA	CASKVDRRNTEAFF	TGTGCCAGTAAGGTAGACAGACGGAACACTGAAGCTTTCTTT
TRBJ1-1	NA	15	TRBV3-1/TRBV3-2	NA	CASSQGGRQNTEAFF	TGTGCCAGCAGCCAAGGGGGGCGACAGAACACTGAAGCTTTCTTT
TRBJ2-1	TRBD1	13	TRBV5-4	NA	CASSSTGWNEQFF	TGTGCCAGCAGCTCGACAGGGTGGAATGAGCAGTTCTTC
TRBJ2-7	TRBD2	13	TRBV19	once	CASSSGSSYEQYF	TGTGCCAGTAGTAGCGGGAGCTCCTACGAGCAGTACTTC
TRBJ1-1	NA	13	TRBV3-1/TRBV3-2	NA	CASSQVQGRLAFF	TGTGCCAGCAGCCAAGTGCAGGGGCGGTTAGCTTTCTTT
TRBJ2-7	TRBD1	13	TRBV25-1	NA	CASRRQGGYEQYF	TGTGCCAGCAGACGACAGGGCGGCTACGAGCAGTACTTC
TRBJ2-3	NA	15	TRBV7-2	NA	CASSLWAREGDTQYF	TGTGCCAGCAGCTTATGGGCTAGAGAGGGAGATACGCAGTATTTT